This is a list of T cell receptor beta chains from one sample in a study of post-analysis software for immune sequencing data. TCRdb reanalysed the PCR reads using MiXCR and keeps one entry per CDR3 protein. The data show about 430,000 distinct CDR3 sequences, 39% seen once. The sequencing input was blood. These receptor sequences come from a girl aged 2 to 9 with multiple sclerosis. The CDR3 runs from the conserved cysteine through the conserved F or W. The order of the fields is clone size, D gene, J gene, V gene, CDR3 protein, CDR3 DNA. The D gene is left open where the match is weak. Size is omitted from some rows. Given values are once, few, many or a class for expanded clones.

clone size: .; D gene: .; J gene: TRBJ2-1; V gene: TRBV11-2; CDR3 protein: CASSLRERGPLLQADEQFF; CDR3 DNA: TGTGCCAGCAGCTTAAGGGAACGGGGGCCCCTCCTTCAGGCGGATGAGCAGTTCTTC
clone size: .; D gene: .; J gene: TRBJ2-1; V gene: TRBV4-2; CDR3 protein: CASSRLRQVLYNEQFF; CDR3 DNA: TGTGCCAGCAGCCGACTGAGGCAGGTGCTCTACAATGAGCAGTTCTTC
clone size: few; D gene: TRBD2; J gene: TRBJ2-2; V gene: TRBV20-1; CDR3 protein: CSASRLAGGPNTGELFF; CDR3 DNA: TGCAGTGCTAGTCGGCTAGCGGGAGGGCCAAACACCGGGGAGCTGTTTTTT
clone size: .; D gene: TRBD2; J gene: TRBJ2-7; V gene: TRBV29-1; CDR3 protein: CSAKVAGGPPGHEQYF; CDR3 DNA: TGCAGCGCCAAAGTAGCGGGAGGGCCCCCCGGGCACGAGCAGTACTTC
clone size: .; D gene: TRBD2; J gene: TRBJ2-1; V gene: TRBV7-2; CDR3 protein: CASSLDYGGSYNEQFF; CDR3 DNA: TGTGCCAGCAGCCTGGACTATGGCGGGAGCTACAATGAGCAGTTCTTC
clone size: .; D gene: .; J gene: TRBJ2-3; V gene: TRBV18; CDR3 protein: CASSPSLADTQYF; CDR3 DNA: TGTGCCAGCTCACCAAGCCTTGCAGATACGCAGTATTTT
clone size: few; D gene: .; J gene: TRBJ2-4; V gene: TRBV4-1; CDR3 protein: CASSQGRTGIGIQYF; CDR3 DNA: TGCGCCAGCAGCCAAGGCCGGACGGGGATTGGTATTCAGTACTTC
clone size: few; D gene: .; J gene: TRBJ2-7; V gene: TRBV10-3; CDR3 protein: CAISESRGHEQYF; CDR3 DNA: TGTGCCATCAGTGAGTCGAGAGGGCACGAGCAGTACTTC
clone size: .; D gene: .; J gene: TRBJ2-2; V gene: TRBV7-9; CDR3 protein: CASSLVSGRGDGELFF; CDR3 DNA: TGTGCCAGCAGCTTAGTGAGTGGACGGGGCGACGGGGAGCTGTTTTTT
clone size: .; D gene: .; J gene: TRBJ2-7; V gene: TRBV27; CDR3 protein: CASSFRDASYEQYF; CDR3 DNA: TGTGCCAGCAGTTTCCGGGACGCCTCCTACGAGCAGTACTTC
clone size: .; D gene: .; J gene: TRBJ2-5; V gene: TRBV5-1; CDR3 protein: CASSLRPQETQYF; CDR3 DNA: TGCGCCAGCAGCTTGCGGCCCCAAGAGACCCAGTACTTC
clone size: .; D gene: TRBD2; J gene: TRBJ2-1; V gene: TRBV4-3; CDR3 protein: CASSPKITGGAYNEQFF; CDR3 DNA: TGCGCCAGCAGCCCGAAAATAACGGGAGGGGCCTACAATGAGCAGTTCTTC
clone size: .; D gene: .; J gene: TRBJ1-1; V gene: TRBV12-3/TRBV12-4; CDR3 protein: CASSFQGPDTEAFF; CDR3 DNA: TGTGCCAGCAGTTTTCAGGGTCCGGACACTGAAGCTTTCTTT
clone size: .; D gene: .; J gene: TRBJ2-3; V gene: TRBV24-1; CDR3 protein: CATSDLGGRGTDTQYF; CDR3 DNA: TGTGCCACCAGTGATTTGGGAGGGCGAGGCACAGATACGCAGTATTTT
clone size: once; D gene: .; J gene: TRBJ2-2; V gene: TRBV6-1; CDR3 protein: CASTFNTGELFF; CDR3 DNA: TGTGCCAGCACCTTTAACACCGGGGAGCTGTTTTTT
clone size: .; D gene: TRBD2; J gene: TRBJ2-5; V gene: TRBV29-1; CDR3 protein: CSVGLAGNGETQYF; CDR3 DNA: TGCAGCGTTGGTCTAGCGGGCAATGGGGAGACCCAGTACTTC
clone size: few; D gene: TRBD2; J gene: TRBJ2-7; V gene: TRBV20-1; CDR3 protein: CSATTSGSYEQYF; CDR3 DNA: TGCAGTGCAACGACTAGCGGGAGCTACGAGCAGTACTTC
clone size: many; D gene: .; J gene: TRBJ1-2; V gene: TRBV29-1; CDR3 protein: CSVERGLYDGYTF; CDR3 DNA: TGCAGCGTTGAGAGGGGATTATATGATGGCTACACCTTC
clone size: .; D gene: .; J gene: TRBJ2-1; V gene: TRBV7-9; CDR3 protein: CASSLVAKEQFF; CDR3 DNA: TGTGCCAGCAGCTTAGTGGCCAAGGAGCAGTTCTTC
clone size: few; D gene: .; J gene: TRBJ2-5; V gene: TRBV11-1; CDR3 protein: CASSFDQGVRETQYF; CDR3 DNA: TGTGCCAGCAGCTTTGATCAGGGAGTGAGGGAGACCCAGTACTTC
clone size: few; D gene: TRBD1; J gene: TRBJ1-5; V gene: TRBV29-1; CDR3 protein: CSVIGTGEQPQHF; CDR3 DNA: TGCAGCGTAATCGGGACAGGGGAACAGCCCCAGCATTTT
clone size: .; D gene: .; J gene: TRBJ2-1; V gene: TRBV28; CDR3 protein: CASSKGDYRRNEQFF; CDR3 DNA: TGTGCCAGCAGTAAGGGGGACTATCGTCGCAATGAGCAGTTCTTC
clone size: .; D gene: TRBD1; J gene: TRBJ2-1; V gene: TRBV7-6; CDR3 protein: CASSSGTGRYEQFF; CDR3 DNA: TGTGCCAGCAGCTCGGGGACAGGGCGATATGAGCAGTTCTTC
clone size: .; D gene: TRBD2; J gene: TRBJ2-1; V gene: TRBV9; CDR3 protein: CASSATRTSENNEQFF; CDR3 DNA: TGTGCCAGCAGCGCAACCCGGACTAGCGAGAACAATGAGCAGTTCTTC
clone size: .; D gene: .; J gene: TRBJ1-5; V gene: TRBV15; CDR3 protein: CATSRDSEGDQPQHF; CDR3 DNA: TGTGCCACCAGCAGAGATTCCGAGGGGGATCAGCCCCAGCATTTT
clone size: .; D gene: .; J gene: TRBJ2-1; V gene: TRBV4-2; CDR3 protein: CASSQDGGRRINEQFF; CDR3 DNA: TGTGCCAGCAGCCAAGATGGTGGCAGGAGGATCAATGAGCAGTTCTTC
clone size: .; D gene: .; J gene: TRBJ2-5; V gene: TRBV11-2; CDR3 protein: CASSLGAAQYF; CDR3 DNA: TGTGCCAGCAGCTTAGGAGCGGCCCAGTACTTC
clone size: few; D gene: TRBD1; J gene: TRBJ2-3; V gene: TRBV3-1; CDR3 protein: CASSQQGVGTGDTQYF; CDR3 DNA: TGTGCCAGCAGCCAACAAGGAGTTGGGACAGGGGATACGCAGTATTTT
clone size: .; D gene: TRBD2; J gene: TRBJ2-5; V gene: TRBV7-9; CDR3 protein: CASSWKRLALGETQYF; CDR3 DNA: TGTGCCAGCAGCTGGAAACGACTAGCTCTGGGAGAGACCCAGTACTTC
clone size: .; D gene: .; J gene: TRBJ2-7; V gene: TRBV6-5; CDR3 protein: CASSWGYF; CDR3 DNA: TGTGCCAGCAGCTGGGGGTACTTC
clone size: .; D gene: .; J gene: TRBJ1-1; V gene: TRBV7-8; CDR3 protein: CASSLARGRRGMNTEAFF; CDR3 DNA: TGTGCCAGCAGCTTAGCGAGGGGGAGGAGGGGTATGAACACTGAAGCTTTCTTT
clone size: few; D gene: .; J gene: TRBJ1-2; V gene: TRBV7-2; CDR3 protein: CASSVTSTDYGYTF; CDR3 DNA: TGTGCCAGCAGCGTAACTTCAACGGACTATGGCTACACCTTC
clone size: .; D gene: .; J gene: TRBJ1-1; V gene: TRBV2; CDR3 protein: CASREGGGNTEAFF; CDR3 DNA: TGTGCCAGCAGGGAAGGGGGGGGGAACACTGAAGCTTTCTTT
clone size: .; D gene: TRBD2; J gene: TRBJ2-7; V gene: TRBV13; CDR3 protein: CASRPRTSDPCEQYF; CDR3 DNA: TGTGCCAGCAGACCCCGGACTAGCGACCCCTGCGAGCAGTACTTC
clone size: .; D gene: TRBD2; J gene: TRBJ2-1; V gene: TRBV20-1; CDR3 protein: CSARELAGHFSQQFF; CDR3 DNA: TGCAGTGCTAGAGAGCTAGCGGGCCATTTTAGTCAGCAGTTCTTC
clone size: few; D gene: TRBD2; J gene: TRBJ2-3; V gene: TRBV7-6; CDR3 protein: CASSSMTSFTDTQYF; CDR3 DNA: TGTGCCAGCAGCTCGATGACTAGCTTCACAGATACGCAGTATTTT
clone size: .; D gene: .; J gene: TRBJ1-1; V gene: TRBV5-1; CDR3 protein: CASSTGSGRPGAFF; CDR3 DNA: TGCGCCAGCAGCACAGGATCCGGGAGGCCGGGAGCTTTCTTT
clone size: .; D gene: .; J gene: TRBJ1-6; V gene: TRBV3-1; CDR3 protein: CASSQDGGIGFRSPLHF; CDR3 DNA: TGTGCCAGCAGCCAAGACGGGGGAATCGGTTTTCGTTCACCCCTCCACTTT
clone size: .; D gene: TRBD1; J gene: TRBJ2-5; V gene: TRBV13; CDR3 protein: CASSRDRPQETQYF; CDR3 DNA: TGTGCCAGCAGCAGGGACAGGCCCCAAGAGACCCAGTACTTC
clone size: .; D gene: .; J gene: TRBJ1-1; V gene: TRBV29-1; CDR3 protein: CSVVVQALYTEAFF; CDR3 DNA: TGCAGCGTTGTAGTACAGGCACTCTACACTGAAGCTTTCTTT